This T cell receptor beta chain comes out of a study of human T cells and chemical hapten exposure. For the study at large: Application of 0.01% DPC to the upper back was done by patch test, with a reading at 6 days. Affected patients, primarily female, had alopecia areata, totalis or universalis. General observations from the study: Expanded TCRs formed significantly more large CDR3 similarity clusters than controls.

Time point here: patch test 3, about 24 weeks after DPC sensitization. This sample's treatment: therapeutic diphenylcyclopropenone sensitization with weekly scalp DPC. Germline lookup yields CDR1 SQVTM and CDR2 ANQGSEA. Trimming cost V 0 bases and J 6 bases, with 20 bases left between them. The CDR3 extends over 16 amino acids. There are a few counts of this clonotype. Its matching antigen is unknown. TCRdb reprocessed the RACE reads via MiXCR and lists one record per CDR3 protein. This table has over 100,000 distinct CDR3 sequences, 10% to 12% appearing once. Sequenced material: whole blood, taken in connection with sensitization to the hapten diphenylcyclopropenone (DPC). This receptor was identified in a woman in her forties or fifties with alopecia areata. Some clones in this sample may be carry-over from other donors' samples. V is TRBV29-1 and J is TRBJ1-1; weak D call: TRBD1 (5 bases). CDR3 residues: CSVEDPSAGRGAEAFF. CDR3 in DNA: TGCAGCGTTGAAGATCCTTCCGCGGGGCGTGGAGCTGAAGCTTTCTTT.